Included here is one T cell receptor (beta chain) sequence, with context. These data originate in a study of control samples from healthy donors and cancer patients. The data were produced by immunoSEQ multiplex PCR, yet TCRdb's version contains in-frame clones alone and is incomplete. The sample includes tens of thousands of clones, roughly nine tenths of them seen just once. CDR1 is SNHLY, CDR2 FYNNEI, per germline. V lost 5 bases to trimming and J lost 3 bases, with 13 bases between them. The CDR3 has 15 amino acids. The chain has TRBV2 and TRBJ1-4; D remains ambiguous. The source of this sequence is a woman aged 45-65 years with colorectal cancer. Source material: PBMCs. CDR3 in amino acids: CASSPPTSSNEKLFF. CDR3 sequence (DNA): TGTGCCAGCAGTCCTCCCACGTCCTCTAATGAAAAACTGTTTTTT. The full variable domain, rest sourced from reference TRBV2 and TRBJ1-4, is EPEVTQTPSHQVTQMGQEVILRCVPISNHLYFYWYRQILGQKVEFLVSFYNNEISEKSEIFDDQFSVERPDGSNFTLKIRSTKLEDSAMYFCASSPPTSSNEKLFFGSGTQLSVL.